This T cell receptor (beta chain) was identified during a study of blood T cell repertoires in COVID-19. Study as a whole: Italy, Spain and the United States were the sources of the convalescent and acute COVID-19 samples. The cDNA or gDNA used as material had been derived from T cells, B-cell-depleted T cells, or PBMCs.

Original processing methods: Reference gene primer amplification yielded estimated nucleated cell counts. The table came from immunoSEQ multiplex PCR; TCRdb's copy has only in-frame clones and leaves some out. The V and J calls and clone size come from that table; D and trimming were worked out from the DNA. The table lists about 69,000 clones, roughly 79% of them singletons. CDR3 length: 15 residues. V lost 1 base and J 7 bases, leaving 16 bases between the germline ends. The germline gives CDR1 SEHNR, CDR2 FQNEAQ (reference sequence). The material sequenced was peripheral blood. This chain connects TRBV7-9 to TRBJ1-2, with D possibly matching TRBD1 (5 bases). The TCR comes from a man in his fifties or sixties with acute or convalescent COVID-19. CDR3 sequence reads: CASSLVSGYLGGYTF. As DNA, the CDR3 is TGTGCCAGCAGCTTAGTCTCAGGGTACCTAGGTGGCTACACCTTC.